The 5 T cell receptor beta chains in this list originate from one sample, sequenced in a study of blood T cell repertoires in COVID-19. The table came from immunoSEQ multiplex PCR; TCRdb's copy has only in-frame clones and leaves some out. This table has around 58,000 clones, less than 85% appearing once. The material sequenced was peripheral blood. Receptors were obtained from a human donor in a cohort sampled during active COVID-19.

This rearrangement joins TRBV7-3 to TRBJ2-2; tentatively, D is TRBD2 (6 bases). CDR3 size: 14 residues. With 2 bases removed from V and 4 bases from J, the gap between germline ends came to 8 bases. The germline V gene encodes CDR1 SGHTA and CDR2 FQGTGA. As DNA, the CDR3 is TGTGCCAGCAGCTTAGGGGAGGTCACCGGGGAGCTGTTTTTT. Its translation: CASSLGEVTGELFF.

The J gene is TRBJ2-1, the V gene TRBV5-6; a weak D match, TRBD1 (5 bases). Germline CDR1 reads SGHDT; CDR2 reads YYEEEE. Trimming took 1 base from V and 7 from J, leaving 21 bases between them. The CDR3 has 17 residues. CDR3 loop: CASSLPKWGGSANEQFF. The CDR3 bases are TGTGCCAGCAGCTTGCCCAAATGGGGCGGTTCGGCGAATGAGCAGTTCTTC.

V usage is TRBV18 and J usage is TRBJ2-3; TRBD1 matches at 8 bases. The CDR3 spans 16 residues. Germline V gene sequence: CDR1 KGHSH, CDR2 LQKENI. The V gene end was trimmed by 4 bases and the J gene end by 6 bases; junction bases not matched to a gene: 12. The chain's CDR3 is CASSLNTGGLGDTQYF. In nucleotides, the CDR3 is TGTGCCAGCTCACTCAACACAGGGGGATTAGGGGATACGCAGTATTTT.

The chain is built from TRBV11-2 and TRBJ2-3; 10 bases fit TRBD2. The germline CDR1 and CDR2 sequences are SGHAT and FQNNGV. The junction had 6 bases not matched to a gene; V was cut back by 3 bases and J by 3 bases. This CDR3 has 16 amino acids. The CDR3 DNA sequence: TGTGCCAGCAGCTTTTATAGCGGGGGGAGAACAGATACGCAGTATTTT. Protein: CASSFYSGGRTDTQYF.

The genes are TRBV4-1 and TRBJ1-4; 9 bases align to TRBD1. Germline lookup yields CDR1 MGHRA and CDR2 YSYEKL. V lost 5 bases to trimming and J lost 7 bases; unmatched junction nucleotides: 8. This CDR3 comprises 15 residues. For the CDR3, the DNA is TGCGCCAGCAGCGTCCAACAGGGGGCTAGTGAAAAACTGTTTTTT. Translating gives CASSVQQGASEKLFF.